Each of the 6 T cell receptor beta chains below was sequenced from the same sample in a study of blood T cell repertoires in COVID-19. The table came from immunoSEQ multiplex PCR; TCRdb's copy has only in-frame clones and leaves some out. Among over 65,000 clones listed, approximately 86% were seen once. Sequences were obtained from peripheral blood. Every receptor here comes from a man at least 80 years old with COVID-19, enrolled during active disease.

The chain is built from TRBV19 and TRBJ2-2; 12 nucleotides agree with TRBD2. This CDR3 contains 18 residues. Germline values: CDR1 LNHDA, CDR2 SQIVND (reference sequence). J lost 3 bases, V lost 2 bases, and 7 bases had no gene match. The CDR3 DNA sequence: TGTGCCAGTAGTATATTTCTAGCGGGGGGGCCGGACACCGGGGAGCTGTTTTTT. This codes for CASSIFLAGGPDTGELFF.

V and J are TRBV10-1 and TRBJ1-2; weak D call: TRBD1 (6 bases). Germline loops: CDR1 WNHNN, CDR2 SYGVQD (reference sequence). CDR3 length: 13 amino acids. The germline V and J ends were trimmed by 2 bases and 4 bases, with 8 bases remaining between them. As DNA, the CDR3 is TGCGCCAGCAGTGAGGACAGGAGCTATGGCTACACCTTC. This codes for CASSEDRSYGYTF.

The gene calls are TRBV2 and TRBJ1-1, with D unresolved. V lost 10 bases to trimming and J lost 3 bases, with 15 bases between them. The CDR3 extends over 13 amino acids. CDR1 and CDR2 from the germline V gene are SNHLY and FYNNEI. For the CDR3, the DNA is TGTGCCACCCGAGCGGTGGTTGACACTGAAGCTTTCTTT. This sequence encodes CATRAVVDTEAFF.

The CDR3 DNA reads TGTGCCATCAGTGAAGGGTCTAGCGGACAAGAGACCCAGTACTTC. This encodes CAISEGSSGQETQYF. The chain couples TRBV10-3 to TRBJ2-5, with 7 bases fitting TRBD2. Per the germline V gene, CDR1 is ENHRY and CDR2 is SYGVKD. This CDR3 is 15 amino acids long. V lost 3 bases to trimming and J lost 2 bases; unmatched junction nucleotides: 6.

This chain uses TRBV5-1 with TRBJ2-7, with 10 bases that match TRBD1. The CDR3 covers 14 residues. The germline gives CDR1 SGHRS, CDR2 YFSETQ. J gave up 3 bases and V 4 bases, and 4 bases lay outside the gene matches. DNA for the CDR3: TGCGCCAGCAGCAGACAGGGGGCTGGCTACGAGCAGTACTTC. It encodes CASSRQGAGYEQYF.

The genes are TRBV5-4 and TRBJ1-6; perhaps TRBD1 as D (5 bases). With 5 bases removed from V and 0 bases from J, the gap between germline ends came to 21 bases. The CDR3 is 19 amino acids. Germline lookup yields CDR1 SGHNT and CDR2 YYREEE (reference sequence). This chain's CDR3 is CASSRWGGRVSSYNSPLHF. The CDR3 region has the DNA TGTGCCAGCAGTCGATGGGGGGGAAGGGTTAGCTCCTATAATTCACCCCTCCACTTT.